The source of this T cell receptor (beta chain) is a study of control samples from healthy donors and cancer patients. Trimming shortened V by 3 bases and J by 2 bases, and 9 bases separated the two germline ends. Germline values: CDR1 KGHDR, CDR2 SFDVKD. This CDR3 contains 14 residues. Generated by immunoSEQ multiplex PCR, the TCRdb table keeps only in-frame clones and is missing some. The table records 100,000 to 150,000 clones, around 87% of them present only once. This chain joins TRBV24-1 and TRBJ1-1; possibly TRBD1 for D (5 bases). The receptor was isolated from a man in his forties or fifties in good health. Sequenced: blood. The DNA for the CDR3 is TGTGCCACCAGTGATGGGGACGTAAACACTGAAGCTTTCTTT. Its protein product is CATSDGDVNTEAFF.